Following are 17 T cell receptor beta chains from one sample sequenced in a study of STAT5B mutations in CD4+ large granular lymphocyte leukemia. Here immunoSEQ multiplex PCR was the method, and the copy in TCRdb shows in-frame clones only, minus some. The data show 30,000 to 35,000 clones, approximately 80% seen once. The sample was CD4+ T cells from blood buffy coats. The receptors shown here come from a human donor in good health.

V is TRBV4-3 and J is TRBJ2-2; 10 nucleotides align to TRBD2. V trimming: 0 bases; J trimming: 7 bases; junction bases outside the gene matches: 5. The CDR3 runs 16 residues. CDR1 and CDR2 from the germline V gene are LGHNA and YSLEER. In DNA form, the CDR3 reads TGCGCCAGCAGCCAAGAAAAGAGCGGGAGGGACGGGGAGCTGTTTTTT. The encoded protein is CASSQEKSGRDGELFF.

The gene calls are TRBV28 and TRBJ2-5; D unresolved. Germline V gene sequence: CDR1 MDHEN, CDR2 SYDVKM. The V and J ends lost 6 bases and 5 bases respectively, with 13 bases between them. The CDR3 spans 13 residues. CDR3 coding DNA: TGTGCCAGCAGCGCCGGCCGGGTGGAGACCCAGTACTTC. Protein product: CASSAGRVETQYF.

The chain carries TRBV11-2 and TRBJ1-3, with D uncertain. This CDR3 is built from 16 residues. V lost 5 bases, J lost 0 bases, and 14 bases lay in between. Germline loops: CDR1 SGHAT, CDR2 FQNNGV. The CDR3 reads CASSPYSALSGNTIYF. Here the CDR3 DNA reads TGTGCCAGCAGCCCATACAGTGCCCTCTCTGGAAACACCATATATTTT.

This chain uses TRBV4-2 with TRBJ2-1; maybe TRBD1 (6 bases). CDR1 is LGHNA, CDR2 YNFKEQ, per germline. CDR3 length equals 13 residues. With 10 bases removed from V and 5 bases from J, the gap between germline ends came to 15 bases. The CDR3 region is CAISEGENNEQFF. The CDR3 bases are TGTGCCATCTCAGAGGGGGAAAACAATGAGCAGTTCTTC.

The chain recombines TRBV5-1 with TRBJ2-7; D assignment may be TRBD1 or TRBD2 (5 bases each). V was shortened by 0 bases and J by 3 bases, with 10 bases between the two germline ends. The germline V gene has CDR1 SGHRS and CDR2 YFSETQ. The CDR3 runs to 14 residues. In DNA, the CDR3 is TGCGCCAGCAGCTTGGGGGACGGAAACTACGAGCAGTACTTC. Protein: CASSLGDGNYEQYF.

The chain joins TRBV19 to TRBJ1-5; D remains ambiguous. V lost 6 bases and J 13 bases, leaving 16 bases between the germline ends. Germline lookup yields CDR1 LNHDA and CDR2 SQIVND (reference sequence). CDR3 length equals 12 residues. The CDR3 spells CASSTLNNYQHF. As DNA, the CDR3 is TGTGCCAGTAGCACGCTAAACAATTATCAGCATTTT.

This clone was observed a handful of times. This rearrangement joins TRBV9 to TRBJ1-4, with 8 bases lining up with TRBD1. Germline values: CDR1 SGDLS, CDR2 YYNGEE. The ends lost 0 bases at V and 8 bases at J; junction bases unmatched: 3. The CDR3 length is 14 residues. CDR3 coding DNA: TGTGCCAGCAGCGTAGAGGCAGGGGGCGAAAAACTGTTTTTT. The encoded protein is CASSVEAGGEKLFF.

The J gene is TRBJ2-5, the V gene TRBV10-3, with D possibly being TRBD2 (6 bases). The CDR3 runs to 12 residues. Per germline, CDR1 ENHRY and CDR2 SYGVKD. Trimming pared 6 bases from V and 4 bases from J, leaving 9 bases between. CDR3 nucleotides: TGTGCCATCAGAAAGGAGGGAGAGACCCAGTACTTC. The encoded protein is CAIRKEGETQYF.

The chain combines TRBV5-6 with TRBJ2-7; D is uncertain. The CDR3 runs to 13 residues. Germline lookup yields CDR1 SGHDT and CDR2 YYEEEE. The germline V and J ends were trimmed by 0 bases and 4 bases, with 8 bases remaining between them. The CDR3 region is CASSLGHLYEQYF. CDR3 coding DNA: TGTGCCAGCAGCTTGGGTCATTTATACGAGCAGTACTTC. The full variable domain, completed using reference TRBV5-6 and TRBJ2-7, is DAGVTQSPTHLIKTRGQQVTLRCSPKSGHDTVSWYQQALGQGPQFIFQYYEEEERQRGNFPDRFSGHQFPNYSSELNVNALLLGDSALYLCASSLGHLYEQYFGPGTRLTVT.

This rearrangement joins TRBV5-4 to TRBJ2-3; 10 nucleotides align to TRBD2. The CDR3 runs 17 residues. Germline loops: CDR1 SGHNT, CDR2 YYREEE (reference sequence). V lost 3 bases to trimming and J lost 1 base; unmatched junction nucleotides: 8. The CDR3 DNA sequence: TGTGCCAGCAGCTCGCCGACTAGCGGGCTTCGCACAGATACGCAGTATTTT. Translation gives CASSSPTSGLRTDTQYF. The full variable domain, rest sourced from reference TRBV5-4 and TRBJ2-3, is ETGVTQSPTHLIKTRGQQVTLRCSSQSGHNTVSWYQQALGQGPQFIFQYYREEENGRGNFPPRFSGLQFPNYSSELNVNALELDDSALYLCASSSPTSGLRTDTQYFGPGTRLTVL.

V gene TRBV6-5 combines with J gene TRBJ2-7; D gene ambiguous. The germline V gene has CDR1 MNHEY and CDR2 SVGAGI. V dropped 5 bases and J dropped 5 bases, with 16 bases sitting between them. This CDR3 spans 14 amino acids. The CDR3 DNA reads as TGTGCCAGCAGTCCTAACGTCGGCCGGGACGAGCAGTACTTC. It translates to CASSPNVGRDEQYF.

The J gene is TRBJ2-1, the V gene TRBV15; TRBD2 aligns across 9 bases. CDR3 length equals 16 residues. Germline lookup yields CDR1 LNHNV and CDR2 YYDKDF (reference sequence). Losses at the gene ends were 8 bases for V and 4 bases for J; bases not matched to a gene: 12. The CDR3: CATQVAGDSGYNEQFF. The CDR3, as DNA: TGTGCCACCCAGGTAGCGGGAGACTCGGGATACAATGAGCAGTTCTTC. The full variable domain, in which reference TRBV15 and TRBJ2-1 provide the parts outside the CDR3, is DAMVIQNPRYQVTQFGKPVTLSCSQTLNHNVMYWYQQKSSQAPKLLFHYYDKDFNNEADTPDNFQSRRPNTSFCFLDIRSPGLGDTAMYLCATQVAGDSGYNEQFFGPGTRLTVL.

This chain connects TRBV7-8 to TRBJ2-7; D perhaps matches TRBD2 (5 bases). CDR1 SGHVS and CDR2 FQNEAQ come from the germline V gene. The CDR3 has 14 residues. V was trimmed by 1 base and J by 3 bases, leaving 10 bases between them. CDR3 nucleotides: TGTGCCAGCAGCTTAGTGGAAGGGAGCTACGAGCAGTACTTC. Translated, it gives CASSLVEGSYEQYF. The full variable domain, its missing parts supplied by reference TRBV7-8 and TRBJ2-7, is GAGVSQSPRYKVAKRGQDVALRCDPISGHVSLFWYQQALGQGPEFLTYFQNEAQLDKSGLPSDRFFAERPEGSVSTLKIQRTQQEDSAVYLCASSLVEGSYEQYFGPGTRLTVT.

The sample holds a few counts of this clone. The chain uses TRBV7-2 and TRBJ2-1, with a weak D call TRBD2 (6 bases). Germline V lookup: CDR1 SGHTA, CDR2 FQGNSA. Trimming pared 7 bases from V and 6 bases from J, leaving 16 bases between. The CDR3 loop spans 14 amino acids. The CDR3 coding sequence is TGTGCCAGCAACCTCGGGACTCCTTTCAATGAGCAGTTCTTC. Translating it yields CASNLGTPFNEQFF.

This clone was counted a few times. V is TRBV2 and J is TRBJ2-1, with 9 bases aligning to TRBD2. CDR3 length: 15 amino acids. Trimming removed 3 bases from V and 6 bases from J; junction bases left unmatched: 6. Germline CDR1 is SNHLY and CDR2 is FYNNEI. CDR3 nucleotide sequence: TGTGCCAGCAGTGAGGGGTTAGCGGGAGTCAATGAGCAGTTCTTC. This codes for CASSEGLAGVNEQFF.

The genes are TRBV2 and TRBJ1-1, with 7 bases that match TRBD1. V lost 3 bases and J lost 8; bases outside the gene matches: 9. Per germline, CDR1 SNHLY and CDR2 FYNNEI. The CDR3 is 14 amino acids. The CDR3 loop is CASSDGRDSAEAFF. The CDR3 coding sequence is TGTGCCAGCAGTGATGGTAGGGACAGTGCCGAAGCTTTCTTT.

The chain uses TRBV5-4 and TRBJ2-1; TRBD2 matches 7 bases. Germline V gene data show CDR1 as SGHNT and CDR2 as YYREEE (reference sequence). J lost 6 bases, V lost 5 bases, and 11 bases had no gene match. The CDR3 extends over 15 amino acids. The CDR3 DNA sequence: TGTGCCAGCAGTTTACCCCCGGGACTAAGCAATGAGCAGTTCTTC. Residues: CASSLPPGLSNEQFF.